The 9 T cell receptor beta chains below come from one sample, sequenced in a study of immune evolution from preneoplasia to lung adenocarcinoma. The protocol was immunoSEQ multiplex PCR, while the TCRdb copy is restricted to in-frame clones and leaves out a portion. The table has roughly 6,700 clones, approximately 80% seen once. Sequencing was performed on FFPE lung adenocarcinoma in situ tissue. The receptors stem from a donor of 70 years or more with lung adenocarcinoma.

The chain links TRBV5-5 to TRBJ2-7; 8 bases are a match to TRBD1. Per germline, CDR1 SGHKS and CDR2 YYEKEE (reference sequence). The CDR3 has 11 residues. Germline trimming cut 2 bases from V and 11 bases from J; bases unmatched to any gene: 3. The CDR3 loop reads CASSFVGQEYF. CDR3 bases: TGTGCCAGCAGCTTTGTGGGACAGGAGTACTTC.

The chain has TRBV30 and TRBJ1-1; D is undetermined. The V end lost 5 bases, the J end lost 2 bases, and 6 bases lay between the germline ends. Germline CDR1 and CDR2: GTSNPN and SVGIG (reference sequence). This CDR3 is 11 amino acids long. This chain's CDR3 is CAWAHNTEAFF. The CDR3 DNA sequence: TGTGCCTGGGCCCATAACACTGAAGCTTTCTTT.

V usage is TRBV5-1 and J usage is TRBJ1-1, with D hard to call. V lost 4 bases and J lost 0, with 13 bases in between. Germline V gene lookup returns CDR1 SGHRS and CDR2 YFSETQ. The CDR3 loop spans 15 amino acids. The CDR3 DNA follows: TGCGCCAGCAGCCCCGGTGGAGTCCTGAACACTGAAGCTTTCTTT. Amino acids: CASSPGGVLNTEAFF.

V gene TRBV7-2 combines with J gene TRBJ2-2; 9 nucleotides agree with TRBD1. J lost 4 bases, V lost 5 bases, and 14 bases had no gene match. The CDR3 is 18 residues long. CDR1 is SGHTA and CDR2 is FQGNSA in the germline V gene. CDR3 region: CASSLSISGQGSTGELFF. The DNA for the CDR3 is TGTGCCAGCAGCCTTAGTATTTCAGGACAGGGGAGCACCGGGGAGCTGTTTTTT.

The CDR3: CASSPSTTSDTQYF. The CDR3 DNA is TGTGCCAGCAGCCCGTCGACTACTTCCGATACGCAGTATTTT. The V gene is TRBV7-2, the J gene TRBJ2-3; tentative D call: TRBD2 (5 bases). Germline loops: CDR1 SGHTA, CDR2 FQGNSA. V was shortened by 5 bases and J by 6 bases, with 15 bases between the two germline ends. This CDR3 comprises 14 residues.

This rearrangement joins TRBV27 to TRBJ2-3; the D gene could be TRBD1 or TRBD2 (5 bases each). The CDR3 totals 15 residues. Trimming took 0 bases from V and 4 from J, leaving 11 bases between them. Germline V gene lookup returns CDR1 MNHEY and CDR2 SMNVEV (reference sequence). The chain's CDR3 is CASSLSRGASDTQYF. DNA for the CDR3: TGTGCCAGCAGTTTATCTAGGGGAGCGTCAGATACGCAGTATTTT.

This clone showed up just once. This chain joins TRBV19 and TRBJ2-1; tentative D call: TRBD1 (6 bases). Germline assignment: CDR1 LNHDA and CDR2 SQIVND (reference sequence). Trimming stripped 5 bases from V and 8 bases from J, with 16 bases between. This CDR3 region has 14 residues. Here the CDR3 reads CASSPPLQGHEQFF. The CDR3 coding sequence is TGTGCCAGTAGTCCCCCGTTACAGGGACATGAGCAGTTCTTC.

In this sample, this clone turned up once. The V call is TRBV4-2, the J call TRBJ2-7; D call uncertain. The V gene's germline CDR1 is LGHNA and CDR2 YNFKEQ. The ends were cut back, 0 bases at V and 3 bases at J, with 6 bases in the middle. CDR3 length: 13 amino acids. CDR3 DNA: TGTGCCAGCAGCCAAGATTCCGGCTACGAGCAGTACTTC. It translates to CASSQDSGYEQYF.

This rearrangement joins TRBV7-9 to TRBJ2-7; tentatively, D is TRBD1 or TRBD2 (7 bases each). V dropped 3 bases and J dropped 5 bases, with 17 bases sitting between them. CDR1 and CDR2 (germline): SEHNR, FQNEAQ (reference sequence). There are 15 residues in the CDR3. CDR3 amino acids: CASSLVQGGFHEQYF. Here the CDR3 DNA reads TGTGCCAGCAGCTTGGTGCAGGGGGGGTTCCACGAGCAGTACTTC.